This TCR beta chain was recorded in a study of T cell responses to AZD1222 COVID-19 vaccine. Study-wide points: At baseline, just 5 or 6 AZD1222 recipients tested seropositive.

Libraries were prepared by immunoSEQ multiplex PCR; TCRdb keeps only in-frame clonotypes and omits some of them. The table records under 200,000 clones, roughly nine tenths of them present only once. With respect to this clone: Its target is unknown. A read error may produce the germline difference seen at one junction end.

Per the germline V gene, CDR1 is SNHLY and CDR2 is FYNNEI. This CDR3 has 15 amino acids. The sequences come from peripheral blood, collected on day 0 of AZD1222 vaccination. The rearrangement joins TRBV2 to TRBJ2-1; TRBD1 aligns across 9 bases. This clonotype originated in an adult in good health. The CDR3 DNA reads TGTGCCAGCAGGGAAGGACAGGGGAACCACAATGAGCAGTTCTTC. Translating gives CASREGQGNHNEQFF. Full variable domain (outside the CDR3, taken from reference TRBV2 and TRBJ2-1): EPEVTQTPSHQVTQMGQEVILRCVPISNHLYFYWYRQILGQKVEFLVSFYNNEISEKSEIFDDQFSVERPDGSNFTLKIRSTKLEDSAMYFCASREGQGNHNEQFFGPGTRLTVL.